This T cell receptor (beta chain) was retrieved from a study of shared clonotypes between healthy human individuals. Looking at the study overall: Donors, aged 18 to 49, were two women and a few men.

The quantity of DNA used in unsorted PBMC replicate PCRs was approximately 300 ng, corresponding to 25,000 to 30,000 T cell genomes. The assay was immunoSEQ multiplex PCR, and TCRdb's table has in-frame clones only and misses some. The data hold around 500,000 clones, with approximately 81% observed a single time. As for this clone: It is likely a read error: a sequence one base away is far more abundant. At the DNA level, this CDR3 is encoded by other sequences in the same sample as well.

All the donors were Caucasian adults who lived in Nashville, Tennessee. Genomic DNA for unsorted samples, which was extracted with the QIAamp DNA Blood Mini kit, came from about 90 million PBMCs. This TCR derives from a woman in her thirties or forties in good health. Some clones in this sample may be carry-over from other donors' samples. Sequencing input: PBMCs.

The CDR3 region is CASSLGGGYTF. The CDR3 nucleotides read TGCGCCAGCAGCTTGGGTGGGGGCTACACCTTC. This chain links TRBV5-4 with TRBJ1-2; D uncertain. This CDR3 has 11 residues. CDR1 and CDR2 (germline): SGHNT, YYREEE (reference sequence).